Listed below are T cell receptor beta chains from one sample, sequenced in a study of early stage breast cancer tumors. TCRdb's table, derived via immunoSEQ multiplex PCR, lists solely in-frame clones and lacks some. The sample records several thousand clones, approximately 60% being singletons. The sequencing sample was made of breast tumor tissue. The source is a person aged 70 to 85 with breast cancer. Each CDR3 is given without its conserved first and last residue.

>TRBV29-1|TRBJ2-7
SAGTAYEQY
>TRBV5-1|TRBJ2-3
ASSLAEWRYSGTDTQY
>TRBV9|TRBJ2-1
ASSVDGDNEQF
>TRBV9|TRBJ2-5
ASSALAGRAGETQY
>TRBV28|TRBJ1-1
ASSLIDMNTEAF
>TRBV9|TRBJ2-3
ASSPHGGAMTTDTQY
>TRBV6-5|TRBJ1-5
ASSRTGGRNQPQH
>TRBV5-4|TRBJ2-2
ASSRRGRNTGELF
>TRBV6-1|.
ASSFDRISYEQY
>TRBV7-3|TRBJ1-1
ASSLDRNTEAF
>TRBV27|TRBJ2-7
ASSLSGDTPREQY
>TRBV21-1|TRBJ1-2
ASSKVRGHPCRANYGYT
>TRBV18|TRBJ1-1
ASSRREGSTEAF
>TRBV4-1|TRBJ1-2
ASSRDRGYVGYT
>TRBV5-4|TRBJ2-2
ASSSDSLGGELF
>TRBV25-1|TRBJ1-1
ASSPPVTGNTEAF
>TRBV11-1|TRBJ2-5
ASSPGLGRVQETQY
>TRBV5-1|TRBJ1-1
ASSLATGGGAEAF
>TRBV4-2|TRBJ1-1
ASRKSTGDGDTEAF
>TRBV7-8|TRBJ2-5
ASSPGLAQETQY
>TRBV19|TRBJ2-5
ASSSGMFSGGKETQY
>TRBV7-6|TRBJ1-1
ASSLGQGREAF
>TRBV9|TRBJ2-2
ASSVGLTNTGELF
>TRBV9|TRBJ1-2
ASSAGQGNGYGYT
>TRBV23-1|TRBJ2-5
ASSRAGLAGETQY
>TRBV7-9|TRBJ2-3
ASSRFGATDTQY
>TRBV11-3|TRBJ1-1
ASSLDPSRRAF
>TRBV5-1|TRBJ2-1
ASSKGLAYNEQF
>TRBV19|TRBJ2-7
AANQPGQGNEQY
>TRBV6-4|TRBJ2-1
ASKESIAGSAPQF
>TRBV9|TRBJ2-3
ASSVGGFSTDTQY
>TRBV5-1|TRBJ1-3
ASSRDSSGNTIY
>TRBV7-6|TRBJ2-7
ASSPRSASFEQY
>TRBV30|TRBJ2-7
AWSVRGGDEQY
>TRBV14|TRBJ2-7
ASSRAQGIYEQY
>TRBV27|TRBJ1-6
ASSLLQGGSSNSPLH
>TRBV2|TRBJ2-7
ASSDSSGGAASYEQY
>TRBV19|TRBJ2-6
ASSSTRGGSSGANVLT
>TRBV7-3|TRBJ2-7
ASSPSGGANEQY
>TRBV19|TRBJ1-1
ASRPRDRGQVSTEAF
>TRBV30|TRBJ1-6
AWSDSWWSGPNSPLH
>TRBV5-1|TRBJ1-1
ASSRAGDMNTEAF
>TRBV7-7|TRBJ2-5
ASSPAGSQETQY
>TRBV7-8|TRBJ1-2
ASSSQGGSYGYT
>TRBV7-9|TRBJ2-4
ASSLVGPLNIQY
>TRBV7-8|TRBJ1-2
ATPGGSTNYGYT
>TRBV7-8|TRBJ1-1
ASSLIQNTEAF
>TRBV4-1|TRBJ2-3
ASSFLAGSTDTQY
>TRBV5-4|TRBJ1-5
ASSCRQGMSNQPQH
>TRBV23-1|TRBJ2-6
ASSQSPVLSGANVLT
>TRBV15|TRBJ1-2
ATSRAGGFGYT
>TRBV29-1|TRBJ2-7
SGRTEHSYEQY
>TRBV30|TRBJ2-7
AWSRQTGAQY
>TRBV11-2|TRBJ1-1
ASSLAGTGGLAF
>TRBV7-9|TRBJ2-3
ASSLSSVGDTQY
>TRBV13|TRBJ2-3
ASSLNVGGGMTDTQY